This TCR beta chain is from a study of CD8+CD57+ T cells in acquired aplastic anemia. Study details: Around 3.5 ug was the average amount of DNA from sorted CD4+ and CD8+ cells. Average CD4+ read depth in healthy donors was about 10.8 million reads.

V was trimmed by 1 base and J by 3 bases, leaving 9 bases between them. This CDR3 is 14 amino acids long. CDR1 and CDR2 from the germline V gene are SGHVS and FNYEAQ. TCR beta VDJ and CDR3 profiling used genomic DNA as template. One entry per CDR3 protein results from TCRdb running MiXCR on the reads. The data hold approximately 380,000 distinct CDR3 sequences, with 65% to 75% observed a single time. The study, taken as a whole, reports: In common between the patients and the controls were some 29 CD8+ CDR3 sequences. Patient and control CD8+ Simpson's diversity was not significantly different.

Comments on this clonotype: Its antigen remains unknown.

J is TRBJ1-1 and V is TRBV7-6; D unclear. The sequence was collected from a human donor in good health, serving as a control. Specimen: sorted CD4+, CD8+, or CD8+CD57+ T cells (not recorded which) from PBMCs. The CDR3 loop is CASSLGAGYTEAFF. CDR3 bases: TGTGCCAGCAGCTTAGGTGCGGGGTACACTGAAGCTTTCTTT.